Listed below are T cell receptor beta chains from one sample, sequenced in a study of cytomegalovirus exposure and HLA in healthy donors. Profiled with immunoSEQ multiplex PCR; TCRdb holds only in-frame clones, not every one. The sample holds fewer than 95,000 clones, 76% seen once. What was sequenced was PBMCs. These receptors were taken from a man between 40 and 49 years old in good health and CMV-seronegative. Each CDR3 is given with its conserved first and last residue. Fields, in order: J gene, D gene, V gene, clone size, CDR3 DNA, CDR3 protein. The D gene is left open where the match is weak. Size is stated for part of the rows, as once, few or many counts, or as a class when the clone is expanded.

>TRBJ2-7|TRBD2|TRBV2|few
TGTGCCAGCAGAGGGACTAGCGGGGGTTACGAGCAGTACTTC
CASRGTSGGYEQYF
>TRBJ2-5|TRBD1|TRBV2|.
TGTGCCAGCAGTTTAACCAACGGACAGGGGGCGAAGACCCAGTACTTC
CASSLTNGQGAKTQYF
>TRBJ1-4|.|TRBV14|.
TGTGCCAGCAGCCAATGGCCACCAGGGATTAATGAAAAACTGTTTTTT
CASSQWPPGINEKLFF
>TRBJ1-5|.|TRBV30|.
TGTGCCTGCAATTGGGGGACTTATCAGCCCCAGCATTTT
CACNWGTYQPQHF
>TRBJ2-5|.|TRBV19|.
TGTGCCAGTAGTGGAGACCGGGACAACCCGTACCAAGAGACCCAGTACTTC
CASSGDRDNPYQETQYF
>TRBJ2-7|TRBD1|TRBV28|.
TGTGCCAGCAGTCGTACCGGGACAGGGGAGCGCGAGCAGTACTTC
CASSRTGTGEREQYF
>TRBJ1-4|TRBD1|TRBV19|.
TGTGCCAGTAGTCCAGTCCCGGGACAGGGATTTAATGAAAAACTGTTTTTT
CASSPVPGQGFNEKLFF
>TRBJ2-5|TRBD2|TRBV4-3|.
TGCGCCAGCAGCCAACAACTAAGCGGGGGCGAGTACCAAGAGACCCAGTACTTC
CASSQQLSGGEYQETQYF
>TRBJ2-3|TRBD1|TRBV7-2|few
TGTGCCAGCAGCCCTAAGACAGGGGCAGAGAAGCAGTATTTT
CASSPKTGAEKQYF
>TRBJ2-1|TRBD2|TRBV27|.
TGTGCCAGCAGTTTCCGAGGGGCGGGGGGGTTCGGAGTAAATGAGCAGTTCTTC
CASSFRGAGGFGVNEQFF
>TRBJ2-3|.|TRBV7-9|few
TGTGCCAGCAGCCCTCACAGGGTCGCGGTCATAGATACGCAGTATTTT
CASSPHRVAVIDTQYF
>TRBJ2-6|TRBD2|TRBV6-4|few
TGTGCCAGCAGCGACGGGTCGTACACGACTAGCGGGGGGGCCTCTGGGGCCAACGTCCTGACTTTC
CASSDGSYTTSGGASGANVLTF
>TRBJ2-4|.|TRBV7-3|.
TGTGCCAGCAGCTTAGATGGCCCCAAGCAGTACTTC
CASSLDGPKQYF
>TRBJ2-3|TRBD2|TRBV5-1|few
TGCGCCAGCACCCAGCGGGGGGGCCTAGATACGCAGTATTTT
CASTQRGGLDTQYF
>TRBJ2-7|.|TRBV5-6|.
TGTGCCAGCAGCTCTCTTGCGACCTACGAGCAGTACTTC
CASSSLATYEQYF
>TRBJ2-1|TRBD2|TRBV27|.
TGTGCCAGCAGTTTATCCGCGGGGGGGCTGAATGAGCAGTTCTTC
CASSLSAGGLNEQFF
>TRBJ1-2|.|TRBV2|.
TGTGCCAGCAGTCCAATCCTACTGACTTGTGGCTACACCTTC
CASSPILLTCGYTF
>TRBJ1-5|.|TRBV2|.
TGTGCCAGCAGTGAAGAGGGCGGGAATCAGCCCCAGCATTTT
CASSEEGGNQPQHF
>TRBJ2-5|TRBD1|TRBV5-1|.
TGCGCCAGCAGTCCCGGTGGACAGGGAGAGACCCAGTACTTC
CASSPGGQGETQYF
>TRBJ2-3|TRBD2|TRBV7-2|once
TGTGCCAGCAGCTCTAGCGGGGGGGCCTACGATACGCAGTATTTT
CASSSSGGAYDTQYF
>TRBJ2-3|TRBD2|TRBV4-3|.
TGCGCCAGCAGCCGGGGACTAGCCTCAGATACGCAGTATTTT
CASSRGLASDTQYF
>TRBJ1-4|.|TRBV7-2|.
TGTGCCAGCAGTTACGCCGGGGGTACCAATGAAAAACTGTTTTTT
CASSYAGGTNEKLFF
>TRBJ2-1|.|TRBV4-1|.
TGCGCCAGCAGCCTATATAGCGCCCCCGAACCTGAGCAGTTCTTC
CASSLYSAPEPEQFF
>TRBJ2-5|TRBD2|TRBV7-2|.
TGTGCCAGCAGCTTAAGGTCTCTAGCGGGGGCCTGGGGGACCCAGTACTTC
CASSLRSLAGAWGTQYF
>TRBJ1-6|.|TRBV28|.
TGTGCCAGCAGCTTCCTCGGGATAGATAATTCACCCCTCCACTTT
CASSFLGIDNSPLHF
>TRBJ2-2|TRBD2|TRBV4-2|few
TGTGCCAGCAGCCAAGTAGCGGGGTTTAGCACCGGGGAGCTGTTTTTT
CASSQVAGFSTGELFF
>TRBJ2-2|.|TRBV14|.
TGTGCCAGCAGCCAAGATTTTTCCAGGGGACGGGCCGGGGAGCTGTTTTTT
CASSQDFSRGRAGELFF
>TRBJ2-2|.|TRBV7-2|.
TGTGCCAGCAGCTTAGAATCCCGCGGGGAGCTGTTTTTT
CASSLESRGELFF
>TRBJ2-7|.|TRBV2|.
TGTGCCAGCAAAAGAACAGCAACACCCTACGAGCAGTACTTC
CASKRTATPYEQYF
>TRBJ2-5|TRBD2|TRBV6-5|.
TGTGCCAGCAGTTACTCGAAAGCGGGGGTGGAGACCCAGTACTTC
CASSYSKAGVETQYF
>TRBJ2-4|TRBD2|TRBV4-2|.
TGTGCCAGCAGCCAAGCGGGGGGGCGGGGCATTCAGTACTTC
CASSQAGGRGIQYF
>TRBJ1-1|.|TRBV7-2|.
TGTGCCAGCAGCTTAGTGCCAGACAGGAACACTGAAACTTTCTTT
CASSLVPDRNTETFF
>TRBJ1-5|.|TRBV7-2|.
TGTGCCAGCAGCTTAGGCGTGGTCAGGGGAACGCCCCAGCATTTT
CASSLGVVRGTPQHF
>TRBJ1-3|.|TRBV30|few
TGTGCCTCAAAGGGCAGGGGAGACACCATATATTTT
CASKGRGDTIYF
>TRBJ2-2|.|TRBV11-3|few
TGTGCCAGCAGCTTAGTACGATATGGTTTCGGGGGGCCGAACACCGGGGAGCTGTTTTTT
CASSLVRYGFGGPNTGELFF
>TRBJ1-2|.|TRBV7-9|.
TGTGCCAGCAGCTTGTTGACAGGTGGAAGGGGGGGCTACACCTTC
CASSLLTGGRGGYTF
>TRBJ1-1|.|TRBV7-3|.
TGTGCCAGCAGCCCCGAGACAGCCGGCGGCACTGAAGCTTTCTTT
CASSPETAGGTEAFF
>TRBJ2-5|TRBD2|TRBV5-1|.
TGCGCCAGCAGCTCGGGACGCGGGGGAGAGACCCAGTACTTC
CASSSGRGGETQYF
>TRBJ1-6|.|TRBV6-6|.
TGTGCCAGCAGTGGCGGAGATTCACCCCTCCACTTT
CASSGGDSPLHF
>TRBJ2-3|.|TRBV7-8|.
TGTGCCAGCAGCTTAGGTGCCTACACAGATACGCAGTATTTT
CASSLGAYTDTQYF
>TRBJ2-4|TRBD1|TRBV5-4|.
TGTGCCAGCTCCCGGGACAGGAACATTCAGTACTTC
CASSRDRNIQYF
>TRBJ2-7|.|TRBV4-1|.
TGCGCCAGCAGCCTCACGAACAGGCGACTCTACGAGCAGTACTTC
CASSLTNRRLYEQYF
>TRBJ1-3|TRBD1|TRBV7-2|.
TGTGCCAGCAGCTCGCCGAGGACAGGGCCAGCGGCTGGAAACACCATATATTTT
CASSSPRTGPAAGNTIYF
>TRBJ2-1|TRBD2|TRBV9|.
TGTGCCAGCAGTCGGACTAGCGGGGGGATATCCTACAATGAGCAGTTCTTC
CASSRTSGGISYNEQFF
>TRBJ2-1|TRBD1|TRBV9|.
TGTGCCAGCAGCGAGCGACAGGGCTTCCACAATGAGCAGTTCTTC
CASSERQGFHNEQFF
>TRBJ1-6|.|TRBV4-3|once
TGCGCCAGCAGCCAGGACAGTGCCAGCTCCTATAATTCACCCCTCCACTTT
CASSQDSASSYNSPLHF
>TRBJ2-4|.|TRBV9|.
TGTGCCAGCAGCGTAGGGGGAGAGAGGAACATTCAGTACTTC
CASSVGGERNIQYF
>TRBJ2-5|TRBD2|TRBV5-1|.
TGCGCCAGCAGCTTGATTAGCGGGGGGACCCAAGAGACCCAGTACTTC
CASSLISGGTQETQYF